Shown below are 15 T cell receptor beta chains from a single sample sequenced in a study of shared clonotypes between healthy human individuals. Repertoires were generated with immunoSEQ multiplex PCR, while TCRdb's copy carries only in-frame clones and drops some. Among fewer than 2.5 million clones listed, 93% were seen once. Source material: naive CD4+ T cells from PBMCs. The subset: CD45RA+ positively selected. These receptors were obtained from a man aged 18-30 years in good health. Some clones in this sample may be carry-over from other donors' samples.

The rearrangement joins TRBV11-2 to TRBJ2-2; TRBD1 or TRBD2 may be the D gene (5 bases each). Germline V gives CDR1 SGHAT, CDR2 FQNNGV. The CDR3 is 13 amino acids. The V and J ends lost 1 base and 9 bases respectively, with 9 bases between them. The CDR3 DNA follows: TGTGCCAGCAGCTTAGTCGGGGCCCGGGAGCTGTTTTTT. Translating it yields CASSLVGARELFF.

The V and J genes are TRBV6-5 and TRBJ2-1; D remains ambiguous. Germline V gene sequence: CDR1 MNHEY, CDR2 SVGAGI. The CDR3 contains 15 residues. V gave up 2 bases and J gave up 0 bases, with 8 bases separating them. CDR3: CASSYNVGSYNEQFF. The CDR3 bases are TGTGCCAGCAGTTACAACGTCGGCTCCTACAATGAGCAGTTCTTC.

V and J are TRBV30 and TRBJ2-5; D might be TRBD1 (5 bases). With the DNA end fitting TRBJ2-7 better, the J assignment may be wrong. This CDR3 comprises 14 residues. Germline V gives CDR1 GTSNPN, CDR2 SVGIG (reference sequence). The CDR3 DNA follows: TGTGCCTGGAGGTGGGGCGGTAGCTCCTACGAGCAGTACTTC. It codes for CAWRWGGSSYEQYF.

V gene TRBV6-6 combines with J gene TRBJ2-7; possibly TRBD1 for D (5 bases). Looked up from germline, CDR1 is MNHNY and CDR2 is SVGAGI (reference sequence). The CDR3 has 13 residues. V was clipped by 5 bases and J by 3 bases, with 11 bases between them. The CDR3 loop reads CASSPRQSYEQYF. CDR3 DNA sequence: TGTGCCAGCAGTCCTAGACAGAGCTACGAGCAGTACTTC.

This chain uses TRBV7-8 with TRBJ1-2; 7 nucleotides agree with TRBD1. The CDR3 loop spans 17 amino acids. Trimming cost V 2 bases and J 7 bases; bases outside gene matches: 16. Looked up from germline, CDR1 is SGHVS and CDR2 is FQNEAQ. The CDR3 DNA sequence: TGTGCCAGCAGCTTAAGGACCAATCTCGACAGGGACCCTGGCTACACCTTC. Residues: CASSLRTNLDRDPGYTF.

This clone was counted once. The V gene is TRBV5-1, the J gene TRBJ2-1, with TRBD2 as a possible D gene (6 bases). V gave up 4 bases and J gave up 3 bases, with 17 bases separating them. Per germline, CDR1 SGHRS and CDR2 YFSETQ. The CDR3 extends over 16 amino acids. The CDR3 DNA reads as TGCGCCAGCAGCCCCACCCTGGCGGGACTCTACAATGAGCAGTTCTTC. Its translation is CASSPTLAGLYNEQFF. Full variable domain (rest looked up from reference TRBV5-1 and TRBJ2-1): KAGVTQTPRYLIKTRGQQVTLSCSPISGHRSVSWYQQTPGQGLQFLFEYFSETQRNKGNFPGRFSGRQFSNSRSEMNVSTLELGDSALYLCASSPTLAGLYNEQFFGPGTRLTVL.

J is TRBJ1-5 and V is TRBV28; possible D gene TRBD1, 5 bases. This CDR3 is 15 amino acids long. CDR1 and CDR2 from the germline V gene are MDHEN and SYDVKM. V lost 5 bases and J lost 4, with 15 bases in between. In DNA form, the CDR3 reads TGTGCCAGCAGTACGGGTGCAGGGCGGAATCAGCCCCAGCATTTT. Protein product: CASSTGAGRNQPQHF.

The CDR3, as DNA: TGTGCCAGCACCTCCCCTAGTACAGGAGGCCCCTACGAGCAGTACTTC. Translated, it gives CASTSPSTGGPYEQYF. This chain connects TRBV28 to TRBJ2-7; perhaps D is TRBD1 or TRBD2 (5 bases each). This CDR3 spans 16 amino acids. V was trimmed by 7 bases and J by 2 bases, leaving 21 bases between them. The germline V gene encodes CDR1 MDHEN and CDR2 SYDVKM.

CDR3 in amino acids: CASSIAGPSSGTTDTQYF. Here the CDR3 DNA reads TGTGCCAGTAGTATAGCGGGTCCTTCTAGCGGAACCACAGATACGCAGTATTTT. The J gene is TRBJ2-3, the V gene TRBV19; 7 bases line up with TRBD2. After removal of 1 base from V and 2 bases from J, the junction contained 12 bases not matched to a gene. The CDR3 consists of 18 residues. CDR1 is LNHDA and CDR2 is SQIVND in the germline V gene (reference sequence).

V is TRBV5-1 and J is TRBJ2-2; possible D gene TRBD1, 5 bases. CDR3 length: 16 amino acids. Trimming pared 1 base from V and 3 bases from J, leaving 13 bases between. From germline, CDR1 is SGHRS and CDR2 YFSETQ. The CDR3 DNA is TGCGCCAGCAGCTTGTTCCTCAGGGCCTACACCGGGGAGCTGTTTTTT. This codes for CASSLFLRAYTGELFF.

This rearrangement joins TRBV10-1 to TRBJ1-5, with 9 bases that match TRBD1. V lost 8 bases to trimming and J lost 5 bases; unmatched junction nucleotides: 10. Germline V gene sequence: CDR1 WNHNN, CDR2 SYGVQD (reference sequence). This CDR3 region has 15 residues. CDR3 in amino acids: CASGLGTGRYQPQHF. In DNA form, the CDR3 reads TGCGCCAGCGGATTAGGGACAGGGAGATATCAGCCCCAGCATTTT.

The genes are TRBV7-3 and TRBJ2-2, with no clear D. The CDR3 loop spans 14 amino acids. Per germline, CDR1 SGHTA and CDR2 FQGTGA. V gave up 5 bases and J gave up 3 bases, with 10 bases separating them. The CDR3 region has the DNA TGTGCCAGCAGCCGCCGACGGGACACCGGGGAGCTGTTTTTT. This sequence encodes CASSRRRDTGELFF.

The chain employs TRBV29-1 and TRBJ2-5; D perhaps matches TRBD1 (6 bases). V was clipped by 4 bases and J by 2 bases, with 11 bases between them. Germline loops: CDR1 SQVTM, CDR2 ANQGSEA. CDR3 length equals 13 residues. The CDR3 loop reads CSVGLQGQETQYF. The CDR3 nucleotides are TGCAGCGTTGGCCTACAGGGACAAGAGACCCAGTACTTC.

The chain has TRBV5-1 and TRBJ1-5; 7 bases are shared with TRBD1. CDR3 size: 16 residues. The ends lost 4 bases at V and 6 bases at J; junction bases unmatched: 13. Germline V lookup: CDR1 SGHRS, CDR2 YFSETQ. The DNA for the CDR3 is TGCGCCAGCAGCCTCAGGGGAGGGACAGACACTCAGCCCCAGCATTTT. Translation gives CASSLRGGTDTQPQHF.

This chain connects TRBV9 to TRBJ2-2; possible D gene TRBD2, 5 bases. Per germline, CDR1 SGDLS and CDR2 YYNGEE. CDR3 length equals 16 residues. The ends were cut back, 4 bases at V and 0 bases at J, with 13 bases in the middle. In DNA, the CDR3 is TGTGCCAGCAGCCCTCGGACGGGAACGAACACCGGGGAGCTGTTTTTT. This sequence encodes CASSPRTGTNTGELFF.